This T cell receptor beta chain comes out of a study of Ad26.COV2.S vaccination and SARS-CoV-2 variants. Study background: Into the muscle, Ad26.COV2.S was dosed once or twice, 56 days apart. Study-wide points: Researchers cautioned that TCR breadth and depth analyses may have underestimated total T cell responses.

Germline CDR1 and CDR2: MNHNS and SASEGT. V was clipped by 1 base and J by 3 bases, with 6 bases between them. This CDR3 region has 13 residues. The treatment denotes: roughly 19 received Ad26.COV2.S at low or high dose, single or two shots; 5 received placebo; per-sample allocation not given. Day 63 after the first injection of vaccine or placebo was the sampling time. Assay: immunoSEQ multiplex PCR; the TCRdb copy retains only in-frame clones and omits some. The sample lists under 500,000 clones; roughly 90% were seen once. This clone has only a few counts. Its target is not known. This chain connects TRBV6-1 to TRBJ1-2; D is ambiguous. This clonotype was obtained from a person aged 18 to 65 who received the Ad26.COV2.S COVID-19 vaccine or a placebo. The input for sequencing was peripheral blood, taken in a trial of Ad26.COV2.S vaccine versus placebo. The DNA of the CDR3 is TGTGCCAGCAGTGAAGGACCGCACTATGGCTACACCTTC. It yields the protein CASSEGPHYGYTF.